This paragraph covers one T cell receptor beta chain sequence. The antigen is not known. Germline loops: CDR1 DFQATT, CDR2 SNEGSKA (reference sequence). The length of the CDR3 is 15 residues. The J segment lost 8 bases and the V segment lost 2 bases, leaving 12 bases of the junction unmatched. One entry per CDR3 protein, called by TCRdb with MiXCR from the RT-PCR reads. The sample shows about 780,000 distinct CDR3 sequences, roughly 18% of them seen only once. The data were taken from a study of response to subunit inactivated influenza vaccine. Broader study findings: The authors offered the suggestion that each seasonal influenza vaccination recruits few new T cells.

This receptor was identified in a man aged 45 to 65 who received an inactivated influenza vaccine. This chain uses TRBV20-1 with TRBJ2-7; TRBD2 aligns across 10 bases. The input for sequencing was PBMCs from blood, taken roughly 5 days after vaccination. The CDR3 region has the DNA TGCAGTGCTAGAAGTCTAGCGGGGGAGCAAGTCAAGCAGTACTTC. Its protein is CSARSLAGEQVKQYF.